This section outlines one TCR beta chain sequence together with its context. Antigen: not known. V lost 4 bases and J 0 bases, leaving 12 bases between the germline ends. Germline V gives CDR1 LNHDA, CDR2 SQIVND (reference sequence). This CDR3 region has 15 residues. The sample comes from a study of cytomegalovirus exposure and HLA in healthy donors. Study-wide results and limits: Cytomegalovirus-associated status was assigned to roughly 160 TCR beta chains.

Sequenced by immunoSEQ multiplex PCR; TCRdb stores in-frame clones only, minus some. The table records under 100,000 clones, 84% of them present only once. This receptor was identified in a young woman in good health and CMV-seropositive. The material sequenced was PBMCs. V and J are TRBV19 and TRBJ1-1, with a possible D match to TRBD1 (6 bases). The CDR3 here is CASSSRGALNTEAFF. The CDR3 DNA reads as TGTGCCAGTAGTAGCCGGGGGGCCCTGAACACTGAAGCTTTCTTT.